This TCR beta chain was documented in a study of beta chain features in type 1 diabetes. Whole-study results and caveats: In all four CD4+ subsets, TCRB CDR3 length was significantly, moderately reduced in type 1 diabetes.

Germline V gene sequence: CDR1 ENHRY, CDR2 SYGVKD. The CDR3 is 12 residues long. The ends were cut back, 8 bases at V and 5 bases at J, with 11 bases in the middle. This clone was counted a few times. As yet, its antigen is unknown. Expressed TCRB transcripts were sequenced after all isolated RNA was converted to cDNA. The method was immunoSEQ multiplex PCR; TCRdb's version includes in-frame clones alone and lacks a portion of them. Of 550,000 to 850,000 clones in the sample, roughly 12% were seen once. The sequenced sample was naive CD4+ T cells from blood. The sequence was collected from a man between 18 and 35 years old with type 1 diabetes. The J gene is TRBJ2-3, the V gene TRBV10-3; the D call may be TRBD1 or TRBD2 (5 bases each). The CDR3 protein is CAIGGGQDTQYF. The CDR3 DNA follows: TGTGCCATCGGGGGTGGGCAAGATACGCAGTATTTT.